By share, the clone carrying this T cell receptor (beta chain) ranks as medium-sized. The data were taken from a study of blood T cell repertoires in COVID-19. Study-wide context: Material from acute and convalescent COVID-19 was sourced from the United States, Italy and Spain. PBMCs, B-cell-depleted T cells, or T cells provided the cDNA or gDNA that made up the material.

V was shortened by 3 bases and J by 6 bases, with 14 bases between the two germline ends. The CDR3 covers 14 residues. Germline CDR1 is KGHSH and CDR2 is LQKENI. Study processing details: Reference gene primers were amplified, and this amplification served to estimate nucleated cell counts. The protocol was immunoSEQ multiplex PCR, while the TCRdb copy is restricted to in-frame clones and leaves out a portion. The DNA was the basis for D and trimming; V, J and clone size are from that table. The table has 150,000 to 200,000 clones, nearly 80% seen once; the top ten hold less than 30%. The receptor's source is a woman in her 70s with acute or convalescent COVID-19. Sequencing was done on a sample of peripheral blood. This rearrangement joins TRBV18 to TRBJ1-2; TRBD1 is a possible D gene (6 bases). The CDR3 region is CASSPTGPGDGYTF. The CDR3 DNA follows: TGTGCCAGCTCACCGACGGGACCAGGGGATGGCTACACCTTC.